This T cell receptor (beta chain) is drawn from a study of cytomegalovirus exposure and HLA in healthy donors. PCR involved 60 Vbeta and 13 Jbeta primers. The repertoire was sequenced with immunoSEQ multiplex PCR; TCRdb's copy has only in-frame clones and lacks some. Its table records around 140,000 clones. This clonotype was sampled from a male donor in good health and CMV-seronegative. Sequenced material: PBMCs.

CDR3 loop: CATSEGNQPQHF. DNA for the CDR3: TGTGCCACCAGCGAGGGTAATCAGCCCCAGCATTTT. The chain uses TRBV15 and TRBJ1-5; no clear D gene. Germline CDR1 is LNHNV and CDR2 is YYDKDF (reference sequence). V lost 5 bases and J lost 4, with 6 bases in between. This CDR3 has 12 residues.